This TCR beta chain appears in the sequencing data of a study of regulatory T cells in long-lasting Graves disease. Study in general: Over-5-year antithyroid drug use with positive TSH receptor antibodies defined persistent Graves' disease in the study. Study results and limitations: For persistent Graves' patients, TCR diversity was lower than for newly diagnosed ones. Under persistent disease, TRBV28, TRBJ1-2 and TRBJ2-5 were used preferentially. Thyroid tissue was not sampled; only peripheral blood was.

Germline-derived CDR1 and CDR2 are SGHAT and FQNNGV. The junction had 12 bases not matched to a gene; V was cut back by 6 bases and J by 5 bases. This CDR3 region has 17 residues. This clonotype was counted only a few times. The antigen is not known. Both iRepertoire HTBI primers and Arm-PCR of CDR3 regions were used to build the TCR beta libraries. From the multiplex PCR reads, TCRdb called clonotypes with MiXCR, one entry per CDR3 protein. The repertoire holds 350,000 to 500,000 distinct CDR3 sequences, roughly a fifth seen once, with roughly an eighth in the top ten. Noted time point: persistent/refractory GD, antithyroid drugs over 5 years with positive TRAb. The authors made the TCR library using RNA they extracted from PBMCs.

Sequences were derived from peripheral blood mononuclear cells (PBMCs), sampled when the disease was refractory, from a patient treated with antithyroid drugs. The genes are TRBV11-2 and TRBJ2-5; 13 bases are a match to TRBD2. The origin of this receptor is a female donor with Graves disease. Here the CDR3 reads CASSYAGTSGVLETQYF. DNA for the CDR3: TGTGCCAGCAGTTACGCCGGGACTAGCGGGGTTCTGGAGACCCAGTACTTC.